One and the same sample provided the 22 T cell receptor beta chains below, sequenced in a study of T cell responses to AZD1222 COVID-19 vaccine. TCRdb's table, derived via immunoSEQ multiplex PCR, lists solely in-frame clones and lacks some. The data contain 150,000 to 200,000 clones, almost 90% of them singletons. Material: peripheral blood, obtained on day 0 of AZD1222 vaccination. These receptors all come from an adult in good health.

This chain joins TRBV2 and TRBJ2-5; D ambiguous. From germline, CDR1 is SNHLY and CDR2 FYNNEI. CDR3 length: 15 amino acids. V lost 2 bases and J 5 bases, leaving 15 bases between the germline ends. The CDR3 nucleotides read TGTGCCAGCAGTGAAATCCCTGGGCCGGGCGAGACCCAGTACTTC. This gives the protein CASSEIPGPGETQYF. The complete variable domain, with remaining parts taken from reference TRBV2 and TRBJ2-5, reads EPEVTQTPSHQVTQMGQEVILRCVPISNHLYFYWYRQILGQKVEFLVSFYNNEISEKSEIFDDQFSVERPDGSNFTLKIRSTKLEDSAMYFCASSEIPGPGETQYFGPGTRLLVL.

The chain carries TRBV30 and TRBJ2-7; the D gene is possibly TRBD1 (6 bases). CDR3 length: 15 residues. Germline V gives CDR1 GTSNPN, CDR2 SVGIG (reference sequence). The germline V and J ends were trimmed by 3 bases and 4 bases, with 19 bases remaining between them. The CDR3 spells CAWRTWDTELYEQYF. In DNA, the CDR3 is TGTGCCTGGAGAACCTGGGACACGGAACTTTACGAGCAGTACTTC.

This chain joins TRBV3-1 (or the pseudogene TRBV3-2) and TRBJ1-4; D unclear. V was clipped by 10 bases and J by 5 bases, with 20 bases between them. The CDR3 loop spans 15 amino acids. Germline V gene sequence: CDR1 LGHDT, CDR2 YNNKEL (reference sequence). The CDR3 protein is CAIPRECSQNEKLFF. CDR3 bases: TGTGCCATCCCCAGAGAGTGTTCCCAAAATGAAAAACTGTTTTTT.

This chain uses TRBV27 with TRBJ1-4; maybe TRBD1 (5 bases). The length of the CDR3 is 15 residues. Germline values: CDR1 MNHEY, CDR2 SMNVEV (reference sequence). V was pared by 5 bases and J by 8 bases, with 18 bases between. The CDR3 protein is CASSPQWGPGEKLFF. Written as DNA, the CDR3 is TGTGCCAGCAGTCCCCAGTGGGGCCCAGGGGAAAAACTGTTTTTT.

This clone came up once. The rearrangement uses TRBV10-2 and TRBJ2-7; 8 bases align to TRBD1. V gave up 2 bases and J gave up 5 bases; unmatched junction bases: 5. CDR3 length: 14 residues. Germline values: CDR1 WSHSY, CDR2 SAAADI. CDR3 sequence: CASSESDRGHEQYF. In DNA form, the CDR3 reads TGCGCCAGCAGTGAGAGCGACAGGGGCCACGAGCAGTACTTC.

The chain recombines TRBV7-2 with TRBJ1-5; D not resolved. Trimming removed 5 bases from V and 5 bases from J, with 13 bases in between. Germline lookup yields CDR1 SGHTA and CDR2 FQGNSA. This CDR3 comprises 14 residues. Written as DNA, the CDR3 is TGTGCCAGCAGCCAGGACCGACGGGATCAGCCCCAGCATTTT. Translating it yields CASSQDRRDQPQHF.

The chain combines TRBV7-2 with TRBJ1-6; D unclear. The CDR3 covers 12 residues. CDR1 is SGHTA and CDR2 is FQGNSA in the germline V gene. The V gene lost 4 bases and the J gene lost 7 bases, with 5 bases spanning the gap. The CDR3 bases are TGTGCCAGCAGCTGGAAAAATTCACCCCTCCACTTT. It yields the protein CASSWKNSPLHF.

The genes are TRBV18 and TRBJ1-5; no clear D. V lost 4 bases to trimming and J lost 1 base, with 5 bases between them. Germline CDR1 KGHSH, CDR2 LQKENI. The CDR3 is made up of 13 amino acids. This chain's CDR3 is CASSQISNQPQHF. The CDR3 DNA sequence: TGTGCCAGCTCACAGATCAGCAATCAGCCCCAGCATTTT.

The rearrangement joins TRBV9 to TRBJ1-1; D is uncertain. Trimming took off 3 bases at V and 5 bases at J, with 11 bases between the two ends. Germline values: CDR1 SGDLS, CDR2 YYNGEE. The CDR3 contains 13 residues. The chain's CDR3 is CASSGRRETEAFF. DNA for the CDR3: TGTGCCAGCAGCGGCCGAAGAGAGACTGAAGCTTTCTTT.

This chain joins TRBV6-2 or TRBV6-3 and TRBJ2-5; a possible D gene is TRBD2 (5 bases). In germline, CDR1 is MNHEY, CDR2 SVGEGT. The CDR3 totals 13 residues. V lost 5 bases to trimming and J lost 4 bases, with 11 bases between them. DNA for the CDR3: TGTGCCAGCAGTGCAGAGGGTCGAGAGACCCAGTACTTC. The encoded protein is CASSAEGRETQYF.

The chain recombines TRBV27 with TRBJ1-2; 8 bases map to TRBD1. J was trimmed by 5 bases and V by 3 bases; bases with no gene match: 8. The CDR3 covers 15 residues. The germline V gene encodes CDR1 MNHEY and CDR2 SMNVEV (reference sequence). CDR3 coding DNA: TGTGCCAGCAGTTTGTCCCCAGGGGGCTCGTATGGCTACACCTTC. Residues: CASSLSPGGSYGYTF.

This chain joins TRBV27 and TRBJ2-1, with 10 bases aligning to TRBD2. Trimming took 7 bases from V and 11 from J; bases not matched to a gene: 8. The CDR3 runs to 13 residues. Germline CDR1 MNHEY, CDR2 SMNVEV (reference sequence). The CDR3 protein is CASIIASGGQQFF. The CDR3 region has the DNA TGTGCCAGCATAATAGCTAGCGGGGGCCAGCAGTTCTTC.

The rearrangement uses TRBV20-1 and TRBJ1-1; no clear D. This CDR3 is 11 amino acids long. Germline CDR1 is DFQATT and CDR2 is SNEGSKA (reference sequence). Trimming shortened V by 0 bases and J by 1 base, and 0 bases separated the two germline ends. CDR3 protein: CSARENTEAFF. The CDR3 coding sequence is TGCAGTGCTAGAGAGAACACTGAAGCTTTCTTT.

The chain links TRBV11-3 to TRBJ1-1; D is possibly TRBD1 (5 bases). V shed 5 bases and J shed 1 base, with 17 bases lying between them. The CDR3 length is 16 residues. Germline CDR1 is SGHNT and CDR2 is YENEEA. CDR3 nucleotide sequence: TGTGCCAGCAGCCCAGAAGGGGTAGGGCCGAACACTGAAGCTTTCTTT. Encoded protein: CASSPEGVGPNTEAFF. Full variable domain (outside the CDR3, taken from reference TRBV11-3 and TRBJ1-1): EAGVVQSPRYKIIEKKQPVAFWCNPISGHNTLYWYLQNLGQGPELLIRYENEEAVDDSQLPKDRFSAERLKGVDSTLKIQPAELGDSAVYLCASSPEGVGPNTEAFFGQGTRLTVV.

This chain uses TRBV19 with TRBJ2-1; a possible D gene is TRBD2 (6 bases). V was pared by 9 bases and J by 0 bases, with 6 bases between. The germline V gene has CDR1 LNHDA and CDR2 SQIVND (reference sequence). The CDR3 runs 12 residues. In DNA, the CDR3 is TGTGCCAGCGGGAGCTCCTACAATGAGCAGTTCTTC. Amino acids: CASGSSYNEQFF. The entire variable domain, with the rest obtained from reference TRBV19 and TRBJ2-1, is as follows: DGGITQSPKYLFRKEGQNVTLSCEQNLNHDAMYWYRQDPGQGLRLIYYSQIVNDFQKGDIAEGYSVSREKKESFPLTVTSAQKNPTAFYLCASGSSYNEQFFGPGTRLTVL.

The CDR3 DNA follows: TGTGCCTGGAGGGACAGGGGAAACACTGAAGCTTTCTTT. Translation: CAWRDRGNTEAFF. V gene TRBV30 combines with J gene TRBJ1-1; TRBD1 agrees at 9 bases. The CDR3 has 13 residues. CDR1 is GTSNPN, CDR2 SVGIG, per germline (reference sequence). J gave up 2 bases and V 3 bases, and 1 base lay outside the gene matches.

The chain carries TRBV19 and TRBJ2-3; 7 nucleotides agree with TRBD1. Germline CDR1 and CDR2: LNHDA and SQIVND (reference sequence). With V trimmed by 2 bases and J by 1 base, 3 bases remained unmatched. This CDR3 comprises 15 residues. Here the CDR3 reads CASSINRGRTDTQYF. CDR3 sequence (DNA): TGTGCCAGTAGTATAAACAGGGGCCGCACAGATACGCAGTATTTT.

V is TRBV7-2 and J is TRBJ2-1, with D tentatively TRBD2 (6 bases). CDR1 and CDR2 (germline): SGHTA, FQGNSA. The CDR3 runs 15 residues. The germline V and J ends were trimmed by 2 bases and 5 bases, with 13 bases remaining between them. The CDR3 region is CASSLTSTINNEQFF. The CDR3 nucleotides read TGTGCCAGCAGCTTAACTAGCACCATCAACAATGAGCAGTTCTTC.

The chain links TRBV5-4 to TRBJ1-1; D remains unclear. The CDR3 loop spans 14 amino acids. V was clipped by 0 bases and J by 0 bases, with 6 bases between them. Germline V gives CDR1 SGHNT, CDR2 YYREEE (reference sequence). CDR3 region: CASSLGGVNTEAFF. CDR3 sequence (DNA): TGTGCCAGCAGCTTGGGCGGTGTGAACACTGAAGCTTTCTTT.

A few counts support this clone. This sequence joins TRBV19 and TRBJ2-2, with 7 bases that match TRBD1. The ends lost 4 bases at V and 1 base at J; junction bases unmatched: 9. The CDR3 length is 17 residues. CDR1 and CDR2 from the germline V gene are LNHDA and SQIVND (reference sequence). The CDR3 coding sequence is TGTGCCAGTAGTACCCCCCCTGGACAGGAGAACACCGGGGAGCTGTTTTTT. Amino acid sequence: CASSTPPGQENTGELFF.

The chain joins TRBV7-9 to TRBJ1-4; a possible D gene is TRBD1 (5 bases). V lost 5 bases and J lost 0, with 7 bases in between. The CDR3 spans 14 residues. Germline V gene lookup returns CDR1 SEHNR and CDR2 FQNEAQ (reference sequence). The CDR3 coding sequence is TGTGCCAGCAGCCAGGGTGCAACTAATGAAAAACTGTTTTTT. Amino acids: CASSQGATNEKLFF.

The chain links TRBV5-1 to TRBJ1-5, with D tentatively TRBD1 (5 bases). Per the germline V gene, CDR1 is SGHRS and CDR2 is YFSETQ. CDR3 length equals 15 residues. Trimming stripped 4 bases from V and 5 bases from J, with 16 bases between. The CDR3 sequence is CASSPGGGVDQPQHF. The CDR3 DNA reads TGCGCCAGCAGCCCCGGGGGAGGGGTTGATCAGCCCCAGCATTTT.